This T cell receptor (beta chain) is from a study of T cell responses to AZD1222 COVID-19 vaccine. The CDR3 totals 16 residues. From germline, CDR1 is KGHDR and CDR2 SFDVKD. Between the trimmed V and J ends, which lost 2 bases and 1 base, there was a span of 8 bases. Some clones are missing from TCRdb's copy, which holds only in-frame ones; the method was immunoSEQ multiplex PCR. This table holds about 150,000 clones, roughly nine tenths found once. With regard to this clone: Its antigen remains unidentified.

Broader study findings: Repertoires were collected only later (after the peak T cell response had occurred).

The chain links TRBV24-1 to TRBJ2-6; the D is unclear. Sequencing was performed on peripheral blood, taken on day 0 of AZD1222 vaccination. This TCR was sampled from an adult in good health. Here the CDR3 reads CATSDSRPSGANVLTF. The CDR3 nucleotides read TGTGCCACCAGTGATTCCAGACCATCTGGGGCCAACGTCCTGACTTTC.